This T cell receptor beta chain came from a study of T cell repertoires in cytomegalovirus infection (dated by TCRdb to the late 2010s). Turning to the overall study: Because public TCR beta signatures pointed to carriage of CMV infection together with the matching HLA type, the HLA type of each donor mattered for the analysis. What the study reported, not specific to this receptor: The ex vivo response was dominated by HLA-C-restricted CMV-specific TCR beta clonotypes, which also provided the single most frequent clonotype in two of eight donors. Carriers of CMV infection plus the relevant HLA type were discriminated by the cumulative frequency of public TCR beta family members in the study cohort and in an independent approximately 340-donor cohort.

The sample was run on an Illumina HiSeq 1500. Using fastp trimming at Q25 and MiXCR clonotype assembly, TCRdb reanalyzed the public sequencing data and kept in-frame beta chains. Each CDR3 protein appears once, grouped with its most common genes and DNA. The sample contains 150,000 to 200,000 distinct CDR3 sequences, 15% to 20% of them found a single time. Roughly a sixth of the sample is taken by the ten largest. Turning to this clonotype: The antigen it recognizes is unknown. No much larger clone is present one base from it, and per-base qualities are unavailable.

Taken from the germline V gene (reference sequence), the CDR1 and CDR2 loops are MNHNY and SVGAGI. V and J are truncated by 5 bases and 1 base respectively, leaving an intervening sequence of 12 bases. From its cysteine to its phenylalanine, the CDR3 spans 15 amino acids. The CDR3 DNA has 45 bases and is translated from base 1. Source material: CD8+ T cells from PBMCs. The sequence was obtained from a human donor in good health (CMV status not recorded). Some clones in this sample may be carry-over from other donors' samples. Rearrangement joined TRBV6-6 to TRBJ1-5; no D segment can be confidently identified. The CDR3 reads CASSDLATSNQPQHF. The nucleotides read TGTGCCAGCAGTGACCTGGCAACCAGCAATCAGCCCCAGCATTTT.